The 32 T cell receptor beta chains below were found in one sample sequenced in a study of blood T cell repertoires in COVID-19. Method: immunoSEQ multiplex PCR; TCRdb's copy keeps in-frame clones and lacks some. The table includes about 42,000 clones, roughly three quarters detected once. The sample consisted of peripheral blood. The source of these receptors is a man at least 80 years old with acute or convalescent COVID-19.

The chain has TRBV11-2 and TRBJ2-3; tentatively, D is TRBD2 (6 bases). The CDR3 spans 13 residues. The V end was cut by 4 bases, the J end by 5 bases, with 10 bases between. Germline V lookup: CDR1 SGHAT, CDR2 FQNNGV. The CDR3 sequence is CASSWRGEDTQYF. In DNA, the CDR3 is TGTGCCAGCAGCTGGAGGGGTGAAGATACGCAGTATTTT.

The chain combines TRBV7-8 with TRBJ2-7; a possible D gene is TRBD2 (5 bases). The V gene's germline CDR1 is SGHVS and CDR2 FQNEAQ. V lost 1 base and J 0 bases, leaving 10 bases between the germline ends. The CDR3 runs to 15 residues. The CDR3 loop reads CASSLVGASSYEQYF. CDR3 DNA: TGTGCCAGCAGCTTAGTGGGAGCGAGCTCCTACGAGCAGTACTTC.

The CDR3 protein is CASSQDWGAGGPGEQFF. The CDR3, as DNA: TGTGCCAGCAGCCAAGATTGGGGCGCGGGAGGGCCAGGTGAGCAGTTCTTC. The J gene is TRBJ2-1, the V gene TRBV4-2; 9 bases line up with TRBD2. Germline V lookup: CDR1 LGHNA, CDR2 YNFKEQ. This CDR3 has 17 residues. V was pared by 0 bases and J by 9 bases, with 12 bases of the junction left unmatched.

The chain is built from TRBV2 and TRBJ1-4; maybe TRBD1 (6 bases). Germline V gene data show CDR1 as SNHLY and CDR2 as FYNNEI. V shed 4 bases and J shed 8 bases, with 11 bases lying between them. This CDR3 region has 13 residues. DNA for the CDR3: TGTGCCAGCAGTGTTGCAGGGGTGGAAAAACTGTTTTTT. It translates to CASSVAGVEKLFF.

This clone was counted a single time. The CDR3 is CASSGGGDGGTTQYF. CDR3 coding DNA: TGTGCCAGCAGCGGCGGAGGCGACGGAGGTACGACCCAGTACTTC. This sequence joins TRBV5-4 and TRBJ2-5; maybe TRBD2 (5 bases). This CDR3 comprises 15 residues. CDR1 and CDR2 (germline): SGHNT, YYREEE (reference sequence). V lost 4 bases and J 7 bases, leaving 20 bases between the germline ends. The full variable domain, rest sourced from reference TRBV5-4 and TRBJ2-5, is ETGVTQSPTHLIKTRGQQVTLRCSSQSGHNTVSWYQQALGQGPQFIFQYYREEENGRGNFPPRFSGLQFPNYSSELNVNALELDDSALYLCASSGGGDGGTTQYFGPGTRLLVL.

This rearrangement joins TRBV19 to TRBJ1-1, with TRBD1 matching 8 bases. V gave up 6 bases and J gave up 0 bases; unmatched junction bases: 9. In germline, CDR1 is LNHDA, CDR2 SQIVND (reference sequence). The CDR3 is 16 amino acids. CDR3 bases: TGTGCCAGTAGCGACCGGACAGGGCCTATGAACACTGAAGCTTTCTTT. Its translation: CASSDRTGPMNTEAFF.

The chain employs TRBV24-1 and TRBJ2-7; 9 nucleotides agree with TRBD2. J lost 2 bases, V lost 7 bases, and 5 bases had no gene match. The CDR3 spans 14 residues. Germline assignment: CDR1 KGHDR and CDR2 SFDVKD. DNA of the CDR3: TGTGCCACCAGCCTAGCGGGAAAGCCCTACGAGCAGTACTTC. Translation gives CATSLAGKPYEQYF.

This rearrangement joins TRBV7-3 to TRBJ2-2; 8 bases map to TRBD1. The V gene end was trimmed by 2 bases and the J gene end by 2 bases; junction bases not matched to a gene: 1. CDR1 SGHTA and CDR2 FQGTGA come from the germline V gene. The CDR3 runs to 15 residues. CDR3 sequence reads: CASSLSGGNTGELFF. The CDR3 DNA is TGTGCCAGCAGCTTATCAGGGGGCAACACCGGGGAGCTGTTTTTT.

The rearrangement joins TRBV5-3 to TRBJ2-3; 8 nucleotides agree with TRBD2. TRBV5-3 falls under the ORF class, with uncertain function. J was trimmed by 2 bases and V by 4 bases; bases with no gene match: 27. This CDR3 has 22 amino acids. The chain's CDR3 is CARSPDTGGGHLAKSTTDTQYF. The DNA for the CDR3 is TGTGCCAGAAGCCCCGATACGGGCGGGGGGCACCTCGCCAAATCTACCACAGATACGCAGTATTTT.

The V call is TRBV6-1, the J call TRBJ1-1; the D gene is possibly TRBD1 (5 bases). Trimming removed 3 bases at V and 11 bases at J, with 7 bases between. This CDR3 has 10 amino acids. Germline CDR1 reads MNHNS; CDR2 reads SASEGT. The CDR3 DNA reads as TGTGCCAGCAGTGACAGGGTGGCTTTCTTT. Translated: CASSDRVAFF.

The chain combines TRBV2 with TRBJ2-1; no definite D call. CDR1 and CDR2 (germline): SNHLY, FYNNEI. Trimming stripped 8 bases from V and 4 bases from J, with 12 bases between. The CDR3 contains 13 residues. The CDR3: CASSPARYNEQFF. CDR3 in DNA: TGTGCCAGCTCCCCCGCGCGGTACAATGAGCAGTTCTTC.

The chain recombines TRBV14 with TRBJ1-5; D gene uncertain. The germline V gene encodes CDR1 SGHDN and CDR2 FVKESK. V gave up 2 bases and J gave up 2 bases, with 16 bases separating them. The CDR3 has 17 residues. CDR3 bases: TGTGCCAGCAGCCAAATGATTGCGGATAGTGGCAATCAGCCCCAGCATTTT. Amino acid sequence: CASSQMIADSGNQPQHF.

The V call is TRBV28, the J call TRBJ2-2; D might be TRBD2 (6 bases). Trimming took 6 bases from V and 6 from J, leaving 17 bases between them. This CDR3 spans 15 amino acids. Germline assignment: CDR1 MDHEN and CDR2 SYDVKM. The CDR3 nucleotides read TGTGCCAGCAGCTCCGCCGGGAGCCGGGCCGGGGAGCTGTTTTTT. Protein sequence: CASSSAGSRAGELFF.

This sequence joins TRBV19 and TRBJ2-1; possibly TRBD1 for D (6 bases). Germline loops: CDR1 LNHDA, CDR2 SQIVND (reference sequence). Trimming removed 3 bases from V and 2 bases from J, with 14 bases in between. The CDR3 runs to 16 residues. This CDR3 is CASSISGVGTYNEQFF. CDR3 sequence (DNA): TGTGCCAGTAGTATTTCAGGGGTGGGAACCTACAATGAGCAGTTCTTC.

For the CDR3, the DNA is TGTGCCAGCTCACCCCAGGCGGGGAACACTGAAGCTTTCTTT. Encoded protein: CASSPQAGNTEAFF. The rearrangement joins TRBV18 to TRBJ1-1; the D is unclear. V shed 3 bases and J shed 1 base, with 9 bases lying between them. Germline CDR1 KGHSH, CDR2 LQKENI. The CDR3 length is 14 residues. The full variable domain, in which reference TRBV18 and TRBJ1-1 provide the parts outside the CDR3, is NAGVMQNPRHLVRRRGQEARLRCSPMKGHSHVYWYRQLPEEGLKFMVYLQKENIIDESGMPKERFSAEFPKEGPSILRIQQVVRGDSAAYFCASSPQAGNTEAFFGQGTRLTVV.

This chain connects TRBV10-3 to TRBJ1-1, with D possibly TRBD1 on 5 matching bases. This CDR3 spans 14 amino acids. The germline V gene encodes CDR1 ENHRY and CDR2 SYGVKD. V shed 0 bases and J shed 4 bases, with 9 bases lying between them. CDR3 sequence (DNA): TGTGCCATCAGTGAGTCGACGGGGGGCACTGAAGCTTTCTTT. Its translation is CAISESTGGTEAFF.

The rearrangement uses TRBV19 and TRBJ2-7; TRBD1 is a possible D gene (5 bases). CDR3 length: 14 residues. V lost 0 bases, J lost 0 bases, and 6 bases lay in between. Germline V lookup: CDR1 LNHDA, CDR2 SQIVND (reference sequence). The CDR3 here is CASSIDRVSYEQYF. The CDR3 region has the DNA TGTGCCAGTAGTATAGACAGGGTCTCCTACGAGCAGTACTTC.

This chain links TRBV4-2 with TRBJ1-1; D possibly corresponds to TRBD1 (5 bases). V was trimmed by 1 base and J by 5 bases, leaving 11 bases between them. Germline CDR1 and CDR2: LGHNA and YNFKEQ. CDR3 length: 14 amino acids. Here the CDR3 DNA reads TGTGCCAGCAGCCAAGCAACAGGTTTTACTGAAGCTTTCTTT. Residues: CASSQATGFTEAFF.

The chain has TRBV6-1 and TRBJ2-1, with 7 bases fitting TRBD2. The CDR3 length is 15 residues. V lost 2 bases and J lost 3; bases outside the gene matches: 4. CDR1 and CDR2 from the germline V gene are MNHNS and SASEGT. CDR3 protein: CASSESGDRYNEQFF. As DNA, the CDR3 is TGTGCCAGCAGTGAAAGCGGGGACCGCTACAATGAGCAGTTCTTC.

This chain uses TRBV9 with TRBJ2-1; tentative D call: TRBD2 (5 bases). This CDR3 region has 11 residues. Per germline, CDR1 SGDLS and CDR2 YYNGEE. The ends were cut back, 4 bases at V and 10 bases at J, with 9 bases in the middle. This chain's CDR3 is CASSTSGEQFF. The CDR3 DNA reads as TGTGCCAGCAGCACGTCGGGGGAGCAGTTCTTC.

This chain connects TRBV27 to TRBJ1-6; 8 bases align to TRBD1. J gave up 6 bases and V 3 bases, and 7 bases lay outside the gene matches. Looked up from germline, CDR1 is MNHEY and CDR2 is SMNVEV (reference sequence). The length of the CDR3 is 16 residues. The CDR3 region is CASSFSQGARNSPLHF. The DNA of the CDR3 is TGTGCCAGCAGTTTCTCGCAGGGGGCGCGTAATTCACCCCTCCACTTT.

The J gene is TRBJ2-7, the V gene TRBV10-1, with TRBD2 as a possible D gene (5 bases). V dropped 4 bases and J dropped 0 bases, with 16 bases sitting between them. The CDR3 loop spans 16 amino acids. From germline, CDR1 is WNHNN and CDR2 SYGVQD (reference sequence). CDR3 sequence: CASSGEKGASSYEQYF. Written as DNA, the CDR3 is TGCGCCAGCAGTGGGGAGAAAGGAGCCTCCTCCTACGAGCAGTACTTC.

The gene calls are TRBV5-4 and TRBJ2-3; possible D gene TRBD1, 6 bases. V was trimmed by 0 bases and J by 4 bases, leaving 15 bases between them. CDR1 SGHNT and CDR2 YYREEE come from the germline V gene (reference sequence). CDR3 length equals 16 residues. CDR3 region: CASSLEFEGGSDTQYF. As DNA, the CDR3 is TGTGCCAGCAGCTTGGAATTCGAAGGGGGATCAGATACGCAGTATTTT.

This clone was found once. V is TRBV7-2 and J is TRBJ1-5; D unresolved. This CDR3 contains 16 residues. Germline CDR1 and CDR2: SGHTA and FQGNSA. Trimming removed 1 base at V and 3 bases at J, with 13 bases between. CDR3 sequence reads: CASSLGTPLANQPQHF. CDR3 DNA: TGTGCCAGCAGCTTAGGGACTCCGCTCGCCAATCAGCCCCAGCATTTT.

The CDR3 here is CASSQGAGANVLTF. CDR3 in DNA: TGTGCCAGTTCACAGGGGGCCGGGGCCAACGTCCTGACTTTC. This chain links TRBV19 with TRBJ2-6, with 9 nucleotides matching TRBD1. Unmatched junction bases numbered 3, after V lost 8 bases and J lost 4 bases. CDR1 and CDR2 (germline): LNHDA, SQIVND (reference sequence). The CDR3 is made up of 14 amino acids.

As DNA, the CDR3 is TGTGCCATCAGTGGTTCAGGTTCACTGAATGAAAAACTGTTTTTT. Protein sequence: CAISGSGSLNEKLFF. The genes are TRBV10-3 and TRBJ1-4; D is uncertain. Between the trimmed V and J ends, which lost 4 bases and 5 bases, there was a span of 14 bases. The CDR3 is 15 residues long. Germline V gives CDR1 ENHRY, CDR2 SYGVKD.

V usage is TRBV3-1 (or the pseudogene TRBV3-2) and J usage is TRBJ2-5; D remains unclear. Germline V gives CDR1 LGHDT, CDR2 YNNKEL (reference sequence). Trimming removed 4 bases from V and 7 bases from J, with 7 bases in between. The CDR3 is 11 residues long. The CDR3 DNA reads as TGTGCCAGCAGCCCCTCCCGGACCCAGTACTTC. Protein sequence: CASSPSRTQYF.

This clone was observed a few times. This chain joins TRBV27 and TRBJ1-5; D remains ambiguous. The CDR3 sequence is 18 residues long. The ends were cut back, 4 bases at V and 4 bases at J, with 23 bases in the middle. Germline V CDR1 and CDR2: MNHEY, SMNVEV (reference sequence). Here the CDR3 reads CASSSNSFGVDRNQPQHF. DNA of the CDR3: TGTGCCAGCAGTTCAAACAGTTTCGGGGTCGACCGAAATCAGCCCCAGCATTTT.

The gene calls are TRBV6-5 and TRBJ2-7, with 8 bases identical to TRBD1. The CDR3 is made up of 12 amino acids. Trimming took 6 bases from V and 6 from J; bases not matched to a gene: 4. In germline, CDR1 is MNHEY, CDR2 SVGAGI. CDR3 amino acids: CASSRQGLEQYF. The CDR3 bases are TGTGCCAGCAGCCGACAGGGGCTCGAGCAGTACTTC.

This chain joins TRBV18 and TRBJ2-3, with D tentatively TRBD2 (6 bases). Per germline, CDR1 KGHSH and CDR2 LQKENI. Trimming took off 1 base at V and 4 bases at J, with 9 bases between the two ends. The CDR3 spans 14 residues. The CDR3 protein is CASSPLAAADTQYF. The CDR3 DNA reads as TGTGCCAGCTCACCACTAGCGGCGGCAGATACGCAGTATTTT.

The genes are TRBV4-1 and TRBJ2-3; a possible D gene is TRBD2 (7 bases). V was pared by 0 bases and J by 1 base, with 14 bases between. The CDR3 is 17 residues long. The germline CDR1 and CDR2 sequences are MGHRA and YSYEKL. The CDR3 DNA follows: TGCGCCAGCAGCCAAGATTTGGGGGGGGCCGGCACAGATACGCAGTATTTT. It translates to CASSQDLGGAGTDTQYF.

The rearrangement joins TRBV12-3 or TRBV12-4 to TRBJ2-1, with TRBD1 matching 9 bases. V shed 3 bases, J shed 10 bases, and the junction held 4 bases outside the gene matches. The CDR3 consists of 13 residues. DNA for the CDR3: TGTGCCAGCAGTTTGGGACAGGGTCGGGAGCAGTTCTTC. Residues: CASSLGQGREQFF.